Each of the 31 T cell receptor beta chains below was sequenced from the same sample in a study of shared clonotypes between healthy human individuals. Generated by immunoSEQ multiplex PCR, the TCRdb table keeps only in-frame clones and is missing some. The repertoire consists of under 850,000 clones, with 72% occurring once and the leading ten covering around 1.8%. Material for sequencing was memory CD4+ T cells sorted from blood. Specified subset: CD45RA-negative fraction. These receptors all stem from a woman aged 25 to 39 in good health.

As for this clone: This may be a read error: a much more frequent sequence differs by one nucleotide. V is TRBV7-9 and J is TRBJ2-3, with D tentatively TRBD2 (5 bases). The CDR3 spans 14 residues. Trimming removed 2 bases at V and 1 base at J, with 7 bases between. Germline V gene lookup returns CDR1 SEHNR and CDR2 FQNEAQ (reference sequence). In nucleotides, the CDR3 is TGTGCCAGCAGCTTAATGGAGGGCACAGATACGCAGTATTTT. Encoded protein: CASSLMEGTDTQYF.

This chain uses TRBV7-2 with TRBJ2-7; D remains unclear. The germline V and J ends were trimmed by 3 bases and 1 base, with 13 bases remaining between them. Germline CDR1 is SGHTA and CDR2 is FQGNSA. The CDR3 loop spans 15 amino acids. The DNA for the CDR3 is TGTGCCAGCAGCTTTATCCTGGCGACGTCCTACGAGCAGTACTTC. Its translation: CASSFILATSYEQYF.

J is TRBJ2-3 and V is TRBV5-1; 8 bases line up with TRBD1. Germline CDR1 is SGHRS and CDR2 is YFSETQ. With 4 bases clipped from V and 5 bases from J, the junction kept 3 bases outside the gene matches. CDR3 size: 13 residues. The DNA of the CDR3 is TGCGCCAGCAGCACTACAGGGGGAGATACGCAGTATTTT. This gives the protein CASSTTGGDTQYF.

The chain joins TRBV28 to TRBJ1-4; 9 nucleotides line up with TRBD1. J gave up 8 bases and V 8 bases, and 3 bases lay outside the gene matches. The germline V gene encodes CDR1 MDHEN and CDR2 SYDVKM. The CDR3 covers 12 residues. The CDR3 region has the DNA TGTGCCAGCGGACAGGGGACGGAAAAACTGTTTTTT. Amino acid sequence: CASGQGTEKLFF.

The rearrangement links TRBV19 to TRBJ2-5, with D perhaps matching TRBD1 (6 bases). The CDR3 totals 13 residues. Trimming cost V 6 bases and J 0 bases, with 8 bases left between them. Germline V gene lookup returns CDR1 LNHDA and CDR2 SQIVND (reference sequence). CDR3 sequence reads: CASRGADQETQYF. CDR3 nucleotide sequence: TGTGCCAGTAGGGGGGCGGACCAAGAGACCCAGTACTTC.

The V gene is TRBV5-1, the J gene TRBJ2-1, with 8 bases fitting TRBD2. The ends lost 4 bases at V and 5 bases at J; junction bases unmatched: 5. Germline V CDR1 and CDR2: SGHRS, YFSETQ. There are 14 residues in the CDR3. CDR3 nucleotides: TGCGCCAGCAGCCATCGACTAGCGAACAATGAGCAGTTCTTC. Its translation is CASSHRLANNEQFF.

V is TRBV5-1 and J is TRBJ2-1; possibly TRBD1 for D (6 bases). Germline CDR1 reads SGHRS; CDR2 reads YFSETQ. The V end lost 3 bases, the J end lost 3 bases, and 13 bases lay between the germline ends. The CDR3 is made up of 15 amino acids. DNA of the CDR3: TGCGCCAGCAGCTCGGGTGGGGGCAACTACAATGAGCAGTTCTTC. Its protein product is CASSSGGGNYNEQFF.

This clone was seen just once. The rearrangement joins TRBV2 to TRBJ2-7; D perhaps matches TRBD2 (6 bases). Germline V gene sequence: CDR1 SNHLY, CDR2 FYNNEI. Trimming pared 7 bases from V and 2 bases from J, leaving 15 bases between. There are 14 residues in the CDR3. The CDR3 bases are TGTGCCAGCATCCTGGGGAGGTACGCCTACGAGCAGTACTTC. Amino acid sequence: CASILGRYAYEQYF.

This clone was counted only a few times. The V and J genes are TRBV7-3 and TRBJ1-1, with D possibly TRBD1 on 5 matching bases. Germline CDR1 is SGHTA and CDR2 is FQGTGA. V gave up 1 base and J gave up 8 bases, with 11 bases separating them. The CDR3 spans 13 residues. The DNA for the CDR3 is TGTGCCAGCAGCTTAATGGGAGGGGAAGAAGCTTTCTTT. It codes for CASSLMGGEEAFF.

CDR3 sequence: CASSVWDPPLQEQYF. CDR3 bases: TGTGCCAGCAGCGTATGGGACCCCCCCCTGCAAGAGCAGTACTTC. The chain is built from TRBV9 and TRBJ2-7; D could derive from TRBD1 or TRBD2 (5 bases each). CDR3 size: 15 residues. Germline V gene data show CDR1 as SGDLS and CDR2 as YYNGEE. Trimming removed 1 base at V and 7 bases at J, with 18 bases between.

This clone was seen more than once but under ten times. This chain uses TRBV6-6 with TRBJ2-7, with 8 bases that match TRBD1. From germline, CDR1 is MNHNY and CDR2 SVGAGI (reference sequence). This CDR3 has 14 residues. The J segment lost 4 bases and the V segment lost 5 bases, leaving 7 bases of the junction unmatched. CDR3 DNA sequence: TGTGCCAGCAGTCCACGGACAGGGACGTACGAGCAGTACTTC. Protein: CASSPRTGTYEQYF.

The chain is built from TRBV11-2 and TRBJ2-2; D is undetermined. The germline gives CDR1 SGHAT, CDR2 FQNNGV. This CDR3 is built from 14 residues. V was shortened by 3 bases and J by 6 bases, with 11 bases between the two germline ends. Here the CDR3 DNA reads TGTGCCAGCAGCTTTAATCATCCCCCCGGGGAGCTGTTTTTT. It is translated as CASSFNHPPGELFF.

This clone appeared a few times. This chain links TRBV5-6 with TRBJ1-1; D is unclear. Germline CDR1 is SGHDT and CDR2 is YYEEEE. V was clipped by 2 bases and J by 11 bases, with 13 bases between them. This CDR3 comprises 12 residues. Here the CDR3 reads CASSFSDIGAFF. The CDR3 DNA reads TGTGCCAGCAGCTTTTCCGACATCGGGGCTTTCTTT.

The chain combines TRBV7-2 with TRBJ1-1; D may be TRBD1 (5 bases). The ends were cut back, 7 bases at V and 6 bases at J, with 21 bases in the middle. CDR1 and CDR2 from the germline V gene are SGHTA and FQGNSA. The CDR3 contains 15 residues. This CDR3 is CASTTYNGGPAEAFF. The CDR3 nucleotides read TGTGCCAGCACAACTTATAATGGGGGACCCGCTGAAGCTTTCTTT.

DNA for the CDR3: TGTGCCAGCAGCTCTAGCCATGAGCAGTTCTTC. Translated, it gives CASSSSHEQFF. The chain combines TRBV5-4 with TRBJ2-1; TRBD2 might be the D (5 bases). This CDR3 comprises 11 residues. Germline CDR1 reads SGHNT; CDR2 reads YYREEE (reference sequence). V gave up 3 bases and J gave up 8 bases, with 6 bases separating them. Complete variable domain (other parts from reference TRBV5-4 and TRBJ2-1): ETGVTQSPTHLIKTRGQQVTLRCSSQSGHNTVSWYQQALGQGPQFIFQYYREEENGRGNFPPRFSGLQFPNYSSELNVNALELDDSALYLCASSSSHEQFFGPGTRLTVL.

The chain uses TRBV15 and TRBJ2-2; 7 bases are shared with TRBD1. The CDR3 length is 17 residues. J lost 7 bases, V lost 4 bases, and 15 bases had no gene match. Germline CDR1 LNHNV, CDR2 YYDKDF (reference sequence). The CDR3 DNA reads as TGTGCCACCAGCAAGCCAACCGGGACAGTGGGCGGCGGGGAGCTGTTTTTT. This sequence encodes CATSKPTGTVGGGELFF.

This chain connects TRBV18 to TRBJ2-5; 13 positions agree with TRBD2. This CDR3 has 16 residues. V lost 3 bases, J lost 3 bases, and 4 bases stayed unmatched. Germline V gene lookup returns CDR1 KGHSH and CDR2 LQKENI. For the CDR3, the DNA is TGTGCCAGCTCACCGGTAGGACTAGCGGGAGAAGAGACCCAGTACTTC. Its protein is CASSPVGLAGEETQYF.

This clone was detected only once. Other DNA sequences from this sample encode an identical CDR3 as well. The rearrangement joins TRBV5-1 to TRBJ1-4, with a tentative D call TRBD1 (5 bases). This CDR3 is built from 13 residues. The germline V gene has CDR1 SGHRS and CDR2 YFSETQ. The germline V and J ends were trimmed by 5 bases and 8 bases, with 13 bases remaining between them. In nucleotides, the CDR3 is TGCGCCAGCAGTCGGGACCGTGGGGAAAAACTGTTTTTT. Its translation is CASSRDRGEKLFF.

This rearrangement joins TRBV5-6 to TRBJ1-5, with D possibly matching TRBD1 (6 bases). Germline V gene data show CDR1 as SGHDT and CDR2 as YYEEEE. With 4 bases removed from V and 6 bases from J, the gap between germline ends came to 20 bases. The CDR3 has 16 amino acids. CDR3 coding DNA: TGTGCCAGCAGCCTGAGGGGGGCCAAGAACTCTCAGCCCCAGCATTTT. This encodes CASSLRGAKNSQPQHF.

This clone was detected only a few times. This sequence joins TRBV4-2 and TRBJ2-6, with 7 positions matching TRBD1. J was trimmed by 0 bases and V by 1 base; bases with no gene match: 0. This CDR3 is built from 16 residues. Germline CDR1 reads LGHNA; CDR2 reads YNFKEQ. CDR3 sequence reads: CASSQGTGSGANVLTF. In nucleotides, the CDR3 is TGTGCCAGCAGCCAAGGGACAGGCTCTGGGGCCAACGTCCTGACTTTC.

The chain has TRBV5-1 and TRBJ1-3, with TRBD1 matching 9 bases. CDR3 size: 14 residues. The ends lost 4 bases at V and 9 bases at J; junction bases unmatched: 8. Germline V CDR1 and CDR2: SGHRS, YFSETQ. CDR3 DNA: TGCGCCAGCAGCCGGACAGGGGATCTTTCCACCATATATTTT. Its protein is CASSRTGDLSTIYF.

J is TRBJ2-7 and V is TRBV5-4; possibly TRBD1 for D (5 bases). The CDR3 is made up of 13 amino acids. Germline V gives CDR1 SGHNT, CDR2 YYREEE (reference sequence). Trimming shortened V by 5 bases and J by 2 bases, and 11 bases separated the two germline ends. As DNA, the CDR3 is TGTGCCAGCAGGAGATCGGACACCTACGAGCAGTACTTC. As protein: CASRRSDTYEQYF. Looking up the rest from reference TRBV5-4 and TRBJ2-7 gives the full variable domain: ETGVTQSPTHLIKTRGQQVTLRCSSQSGHNTVSWYQQALGQGPQFIFQYYREEENGRGNFPPRFSGLQFPNYSSELNVNALELDDSALYLCASRRSDTYEQYFGPGTRLTVT.

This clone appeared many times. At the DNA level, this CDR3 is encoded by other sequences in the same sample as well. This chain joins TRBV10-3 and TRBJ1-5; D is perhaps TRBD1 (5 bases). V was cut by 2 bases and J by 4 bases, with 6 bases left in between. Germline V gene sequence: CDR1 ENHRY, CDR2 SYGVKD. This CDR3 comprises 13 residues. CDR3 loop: CAISEEGNQPQHF. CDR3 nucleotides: TGTGCCATCAGTGAGGAGGGGAATCAGCCCCAGCATTTT.

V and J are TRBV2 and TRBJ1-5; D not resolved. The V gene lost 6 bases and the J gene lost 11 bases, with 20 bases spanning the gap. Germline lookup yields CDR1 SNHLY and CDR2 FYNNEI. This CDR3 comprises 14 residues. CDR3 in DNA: TGTGCCAGCAGCCGCCGTACATCAATTTCGTCCCAGCATTTT. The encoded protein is CASSRRTSISSQHF.

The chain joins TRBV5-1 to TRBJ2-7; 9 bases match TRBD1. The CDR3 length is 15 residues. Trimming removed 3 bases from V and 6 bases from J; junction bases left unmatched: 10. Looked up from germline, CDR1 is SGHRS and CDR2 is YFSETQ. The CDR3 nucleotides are TGCGCCAGCAGCTCTTCGGGACAGGGACGGGGCGAGCAGTACTTC. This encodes CASSSSGQGRGEQYF.

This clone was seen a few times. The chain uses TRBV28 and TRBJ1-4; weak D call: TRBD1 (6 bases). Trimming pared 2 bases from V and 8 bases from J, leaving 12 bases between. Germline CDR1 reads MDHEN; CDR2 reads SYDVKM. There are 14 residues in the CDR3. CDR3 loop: CASSLGGAREKLFF. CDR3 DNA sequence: TGTGCCAGCAGTTTAGGGGGGGCCCGGGAAAAACTGTTTTTT.

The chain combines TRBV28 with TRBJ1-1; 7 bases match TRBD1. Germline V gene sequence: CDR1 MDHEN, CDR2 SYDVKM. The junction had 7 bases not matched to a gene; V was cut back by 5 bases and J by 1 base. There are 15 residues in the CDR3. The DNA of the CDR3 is TGTGCCAGCAGTCGTCCCGGGACAGCGAACACTGAAGCTTTCTTT. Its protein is CASSRPGTANTEAFF.

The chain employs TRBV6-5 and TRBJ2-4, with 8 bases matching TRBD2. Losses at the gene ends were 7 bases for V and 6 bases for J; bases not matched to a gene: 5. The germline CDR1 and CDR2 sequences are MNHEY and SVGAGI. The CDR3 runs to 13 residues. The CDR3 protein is CASTPAGGNIQYF. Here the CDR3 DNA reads TGTGCCAGCACCCCCGCGGGGGGAAACATTCAGTACTTC.

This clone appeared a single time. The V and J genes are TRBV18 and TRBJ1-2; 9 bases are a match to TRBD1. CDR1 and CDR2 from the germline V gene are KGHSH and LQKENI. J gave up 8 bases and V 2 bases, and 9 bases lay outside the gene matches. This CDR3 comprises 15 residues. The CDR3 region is CASSPTEQGASGYTF. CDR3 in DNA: TGTGCCAGCTCACCAACAGAACAGGGGGCATCGGGCTACACCTTC.

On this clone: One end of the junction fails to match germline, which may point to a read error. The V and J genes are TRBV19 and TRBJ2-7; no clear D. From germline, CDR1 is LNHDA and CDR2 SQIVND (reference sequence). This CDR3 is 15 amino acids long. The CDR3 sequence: CASSILVTVSHEQYF. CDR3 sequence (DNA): TGTGCCAGTAGTATCCTCGTAACAGTCTCCCACGAGCAGTACTTC.

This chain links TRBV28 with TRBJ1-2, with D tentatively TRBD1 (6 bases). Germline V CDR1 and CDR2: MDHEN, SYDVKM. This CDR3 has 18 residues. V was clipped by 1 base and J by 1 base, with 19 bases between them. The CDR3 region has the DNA TGTGCCAGCAGTTTATATCTAGTCGCCCGCAGGGGTAACTATGGCTACACCTTC. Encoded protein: CASSLYLVARRGNYGYTF.